This T cell receptor (beta chain) originates from a study of a mutant IDH1 vaccine in newly diagnosed glioma. Study-level background: Every participant had undergone radiotherapy, temozolomide, or both before, and most underwent both. Study outcomes and limitations: Shifts in the top peripheral T cell clonotypes seemed unrelated to pseudoprogression.

The assay was immunoSEQ multiplex PCR, and TCRdb's table has in-frame clones only and misses some. The top ten hold approximately 2.5% of the sample, which has 35,000 to 55,000 clones, roughly 84% seen once. Points on this clone: Its target is not known.

Time point of the sample: week 23, last vaccination. A single vaccine dose contained 300 ug of mutant IDH1 20-mer peptide, and topical imiquimod was used with it. The CDR3 covers 17 residues. This receptor was obtained from a woman between 18 and 29 years old with glioma. Some clones in this sample may be carry-over from other donors' samples. Specimen: PBMCs, collected from a glioma patient whose treatment included an IDH1 peptide vaccine. The chain couples TRBV12-1 to TRBJ2-1; TRBD2 is taken as the D call from the table, unchecked against the DNA. TRBV12-1 is a known pseudogene. The DNA of the CDR3 is TGTGCCAGCAGCTTTTCATGTGGGGGACTCTCCTACAATGAGCAGTTCTTC. Amino acid sequence: CASSFSCGGLSYNEQFF.